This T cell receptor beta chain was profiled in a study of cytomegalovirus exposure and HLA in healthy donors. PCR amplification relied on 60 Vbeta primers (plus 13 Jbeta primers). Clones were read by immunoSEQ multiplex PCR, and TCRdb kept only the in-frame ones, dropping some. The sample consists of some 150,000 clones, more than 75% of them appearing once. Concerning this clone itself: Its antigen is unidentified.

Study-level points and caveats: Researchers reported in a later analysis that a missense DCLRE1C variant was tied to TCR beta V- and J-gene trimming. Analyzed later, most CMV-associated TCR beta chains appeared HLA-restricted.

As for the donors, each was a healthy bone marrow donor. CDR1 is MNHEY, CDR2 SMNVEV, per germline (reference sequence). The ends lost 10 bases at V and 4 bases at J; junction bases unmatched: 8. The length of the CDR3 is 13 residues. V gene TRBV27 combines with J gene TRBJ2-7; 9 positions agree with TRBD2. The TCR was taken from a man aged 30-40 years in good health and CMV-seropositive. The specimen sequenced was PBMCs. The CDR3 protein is CATSVAGEYEQYF. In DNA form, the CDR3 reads TGTGCCACCTCGGTAGCGGGGGAATACGAGCAGTACTTC.